One sample yielded the 28 T cell receptor beta chains listed below, sequenced in a study of T-cell memory formation after mild COVID-19. Using its own MiXCR run on the 5' RACE reads, TCRdb lists one record per CDR3 protein. Here the sample spans 450,000 or so distinct CDR3 sequences, roughly 23% being singletons. Sequencing input: PBMCs or a T cell subset sorted from them (not recorded which). The receptors here all came from an adult woman who had mild COVID-19 (a few samples of this study predate the infection). Cell type and time point are not known.

In this sample, this clonotype turned up a few times. V is TRBV6-5 and J is TRBJ1-1; possibly TRBD1 for D (5 bases). The CDR3 is 18 amino acids. Per the germline V gene, CDR1 is MNHEY and CDR2 is SVGAGI. The V end was cut by 0 bases, the J end by 4 bases, with 21 bases between. The DNA for the CDR3 is TGTGCCAGCAGTTACTCGACCCGGTATGGGGGATCGAGCACTGAAGCTTTCTTT. Protein sequence: CASSYSTRYGGSSTEAFF.

This clonotype appeared a few times. This chain connects TRBV5-1 to TRBJ2-7, with D possibly TRBD1 on 5 matching bases. Germline lookup yields CDR1 SGHRS and CDR2 YFSETQ. The CDR3 spans 14 residues. V lost 1 base, J lost 0 bases, and 8 bases lay in between. The CDR3 region is CASSLYDSSYEQYF. CDR3 nucleotides: TGCGCCAGCAGCTTGTACGACAGCTCCTACGAGCAGTACTTC.

This clonotype was detected a few times. This sequence joins TRBV7-6 and TRBJ2-3; D may be TRBD2 (5 bases). CDR1 and CDR2 (germline): SGHVS, FNYEAQ. This CDR3 contains 16 residues. Trimming left V 2 bases short and J 6 bases short, with 18 bases between. The CDR3 sequence is CASSLLLDTGLDTQYF. DNA of the CDR3: TGTGCCAGCAGCTTATTATTAGACACGGGGTTGGATACGCAGTATTTT.

This chain links TRBV5-1 with TRBJ2-3, with TRBD1 identical over 7 bases. J was trimmed by 5 bases and V by 0 bases; bases with no gene match: 9. The CDR3 sequence is 16 residues long. Germline CDR1 SGHRS, CDR2 YFSETQ. The CDR3 coding sequence is TGCGCCAGCAGCTTGGCCGAAGGGGGCGGCGTAGATACGCAGTATTTT. It encodes CASSLAEGGGVDTQYF.

The chain combines TRBV5-6 with TRBJ2-1; D possibly corresponds to TRBD1 (6 bases). Germline lookup yields CDR1 SGHDT and CDR2 YYEEEE. V shed 3 bases and J shed 0 bases, with 10 bases lying between them. This CDR3 is 15 amino acids long. The CDR3 sequence: CASSSGQSSYNEQFF. DNA for the CDR3: TGTGCCAGCAGCTCGGGACAAAGCTCCTACAATGAGCAGTTCTTC.

J is TRBJ2-2 and V is TRBV2; D is unresolved. Germline loops: CDR1 SNHLY, CDR2 FYNNEI. Trimming pared 6 bases from V and 1 base from J, leaving 12 bases between. The CDR3 covers 15 residues. CDR3 nucleotide sequence: TGTGCCAGCAGAGTGACCCCGGGGAACACCGGGGAGCTGTTTTTT. This encodes CASRVTPGNTGELFF. The variable domain in full, completed from reference TRBV2 and TRBJ2-2, reads EPEVTQTPSHQVTQMGQEVILRCVPISNHLYFYWYRQILGQKVEFLVSFYNNEISEKSEIFDDQFSVERPDGSNFTLKIRSTKLEDSAMYFCASRVTPGNTGELFFGEGSRLTVL.

The chain is built from TRBV29-1 and TRBJ2-3, with 10 positions matching TRBD2. From germline, CDR1 is SQVTM and CDR2 ANQGSEA. Losses at the gene ends were 8 bases for V and 2 bases for J; bases not matched to a gene: 10. CDR3 size: 15 residues. The CDR3 spells CSTSSSGGSTDTQYF. CDR3 coding DNA: TGCAGCACGTCGTCTAGCGGGGGATCCACAGATACGCAGTATTTT.

V and J are TRBV29-1 and TRBJ2-1; no firm D call. The CDR3 runs to 15 residues. The V gene's germline CDR1 is SQVTM and CDR2 ANQGSEA. Trimming pared 4 bases from V and 2 bases from J, leaving 15 bases between. CDR3 DNA: TGCAGCGTTGGGCGGTTTGCTACTACCTACAATGAGCAGTTCTTC. It is translated as CSVGRFATTYNEQFF.

This clonotype turned up a few times. The chain uses TRBV5-6 and TRBJ2-5; TRBD2 matches at 7 bases. The CDR3 is 15 amino acids. V trimming: 4 bases; J trimming: 2 bases; junction bases outside the gene matches: 8. Germline lookup yields CDR1 SGHDT and CDR2 YYEEEE. CDR3 DNA sequence: TGTGCCAGCAGCCCTCCTTGGGGGGGACAAGAGACCCAGTACTTC. Translation gives CASSPPWGGQETQYF.

This clonotype came up a few times. The genes are TRBV7-2 and TRBJ2-7; the D gene is possibly TRBD2 (6 bases). The germline V gene has CDR1 SGHTA and CDR2 FQGNSA. The CDR3 is made up of 13 amino acids. Trimming removed 0 bases at V and 6 bases at J, with 9 bases between. Here the CDR3 DNA reads TGTGCCAGCAGCTTAGCGGAGGGGCTCGAGCAGTACTTC. Translated, it gives CASSLAEGLEQYF.

The chain couples TRBV20-1 to TRBJ1-1; 8 nucleotides match TRBD1. Germline V CDR1 and CDR2: DFQATT, SNEGSKA (reference sequence). The CDR3 has 15 amino acids. The J segment lost 1 base and the V segment lost 0 bases, leaving 4 bases of the junction unmatched. For the CDR3, the DNA is TGCAGTGCTAGAGAATGGGACAGGAGGAACACTGAAGCTTTCTTT. Amino acids: CSAREWDRRNTEAFF.

This clonotype was observed a handful of times. This rearrangement joins TRBV5-5 to TRBJ2-7, with D possibly being TRBD2 (5 bases). The CDR3 has 13 amino acids. Germline V lookup: CDR1 SGHKS, CDR2 YYEKEE (reference sequence). Trimming shortened V by 0 bases and J by 7 bases, and 11 bases separated the two germline ends. In nucleotides, the CDR3 is TGTGCCAGCAGCTTGGAACTGACGGGAGAGCAGTACTTC. This codes for CASSLELTGEQYF.

This clonotype was counted between two and nine times. This chain connects TRBV5-6 to TRBJ1-2; maybe TRBD1 (5 bases). With 5 bases removed from V and 5 bases from J, the gap between germline ends came to 10 bases. Germline values: CDR1 SGHDT, CDR2 YYEEEE. The CDR3 extends over 12 amino acids. The CDR3 nucleotides are TGTGCCAGCAGGGTGGACACGTATGGCTACACCTTC. Translation gives CASRVDTYGYTF.

This clonotype was seen a handful of times. The chain uses TRBV7-2 and TRBJ2-5; D perhaps matches TRBD2 (6 bases). Germline V gives CDR1 SGHTA, CDR2 FQGNSA. CDR3 size: 13 residues. Trimming took 7 bases from V and 2 from J, leaving 11 bases between them. CDR3 protein: CASTMGLQETQYF. In DNA form, the CDR3 reads TGTGCCAGCACCATGGGACTGCAAGAGACCCAGTACTTC.

This clonotype was counted a few times. The chain has TRBV18 and TRBJ2-2; no definite D call. Deletions cut 5 bases from V and 4 bases from J, with 23 bases between. Looked up from germline, CDR1 is KGHSH and CDR2 is LQKENI. There are 18 residues in the CDR3. CDR3 sequence: CASSSRSMPLSATGELFF. The CDR3 DNA is TGTGCCAGCTCAAGTAGAAGCATGCCGCTTTCGGCCACCGGGGAGCTGTTTTTT.

The rearrangement links TRBV27 to TRBJ2-1; 12 nucleotides match TRBD1. This CDR3 has 14 residues. With V trimmed by 6 bases and J by 8 bases, 5 bases remained unmatched. Germline-derived CDR1 and CDR2 are MNHEY and SMNVEV (reference sequence). Here the CDR3 DNA reads TGTGCCAGCAGCGCCGGGACAGGGGGCGATGAGCAGTTCTTC. Translated: CASSAGTGGDEQFF.

V gene TRBV7-9 combines with J gene TRBJ2-2; no clear D gene. This CDR3 spans 13 amino acids. Germline V gives CDR1 SEHNR, CDR2 FQNEAQ (reference sequence). V lost 1 base and J 6 bases, leaving 6 bases between the germline ends. CDR3 protein: CASSLVVPGELFF. CDR3 sequence (DNA): TGTGCCAGCAGCTTAGTAGTCCCCGGGGAGCTGTTTTTT.

This chain joins TRBV29-1 and TRBJ1-1; 8 bases are a match to TRBD1. V shed 6 bases, J shed 0 bases, and the junction held 15 bases outside the gene matches. The CDR3 extends over 17 amino acids. The germline gives CDR1 SQVTM, CDR2 ANQGSEA. As DNA, the CDR3 is TGCAGCGTGACAGACCGGGACAGGCATCTGTTGAACACTGAAGCTTTCTTT. Translated: CSVTDRDRHLLNTEAFF.

In nucleotides, the CDR3 is TGCAGTGCTGGGGACAGGGGGTTTGCAGATACGCAGTATTTT. This codes for CSAGDRGFADTQYF. The V gene is TRBV20-1, the J gene TRBJ2-3; 11 nucleotides agree with TRBD1. CDR1 is DFQATT and CDR2 is SNEGSKA in the germline V gene (reference sequence). This CDR3 region has 14 residues. The J segment lost 4 bases and the V segment lost 5 bases, leaving 5 bases of the junction unmatched.

In this sample, this clonotype turned up a few times. V is TRBV7-9 and J is TRBJ2-2; D is undetermined. This CDR3 has 13 residues. Germline CDR1 is SEHNR and CDR2 is FQNEAQ (reference sequence). Trimming cost V 6 bases and J 10 bases, with 15 bases left between them. CDR3 sequence: CASRPRRPSELFF. CDR3 in DNA: TGTGCCAGCAGACCTAGGCGGCCGTCGGAGCTGTTTTTT.

This clonotype has more than one count but fewer than ten. This chain links TRBV20-1 with TRBJ2-2; TRBD1 matches at 10 bases. The CDR3 extends over 14 amino acids. Germline V gene lookup returns CDR1 DFQATT and CDR2 SNEGSKA (reference sequence). J was trimmed by 4 bases and V by 5 bases; bases with no gene match: 4. The CDR3 loop is CSAPRTGGTGELFF. CDR3 nucleotide sequence: TGCAGTGCTCCTCGGACAGGGGGCACCGGGGAGCTGTTTTTT.

This chain joins TRBV30 and TRBJ1-3; D gene uncertain. The CDR3 runs 14 residues. The V end lost 0 bases, the J end lost 0 bases, and 6 bases lay between the germline ends. CDR1 and CDR2 (germline): GTSNPN, SVGIG (reference sequence). The CDR3 region has the DNA TGTGCCTGGAGTGTATTCCTCTCTGGAAACACCATATATTTT. As protein: CAWSVFLSGNTIYF.

This clonotype was counted between two and nine times. This rearrangement joins TRBV13 to TRBJ2-1; D is perhaps TRBD2 (6 bases). This CDR3 has 14 amino acids. V gave up 7 bases and J gave up 10 bases, with 20 bases separating them. CDR1 is PRHDT, CDR2 FYEKMQ, per germline (reference sequence). The CDR3 region is CASTGLSSRGEQFF. The CDR3 region has the DNA TGTGCCAGCACCGGACTATCCAGTCGGGGGGAGCAGTTCTTC. The whole variable domain, remainder taken from reference TRBV13 and TRBJ2-1, is AAGVIQSPRHLIKEKRETATLKCYPIPRHDTVYWYQQGPGQDPQFLISFYEKMQSDKGSIPDRFSAQQFSDYHSELNMSSLELGDSALYFCASTGLSSRGEQFFGPGTRLTVL.

The chain combines TRBV20-1 with TRBJ2-7, with 12 bases matching TRBD2. V gave up 3 bases and J gave up 1 base; unmatched junction bases: 4. The CDR3 extends over 15 amino acids. Looked up from germline, CDR1 is DFQATT and CDR2 is SNEGSKA (reference sequence). The CDR3 nucleotides read TGCAGTGCTAGGCGGGGACTAGCGGGTTCCTACGAGCAGTACTTC. It encodes CSARRGLAGSYEQYF.

There are a few counts of this clonotype. This chain joins TRBV29-1 and TRBJ2-7, with 10 bases identical to TRBD1. Germline CDR1 SQVTM, CDR2 ANQGSEA. The length of the CDR3 is 15 residues. The trim removed 3 bases at V and 1 base at J, leaving 6 bases unmatched. CDR3 in DNA: TGCAGCGTTGAGCCCGGGACAGGGGTATCCTACGAGCAGTACTTC. It translates to CSVEPGTGVSYEQYF.

This clonotype has just a few counts. The chain has TRBV7-2 and TRBJ1-6; no firm D call. CDR1 is SGHTA and CDR2 is FQGNSA in the germline V gene. V was pared by 7 bases and J by 0 bases, with 16 bases between. CDR3 size: 17 residues. The CDR3 loop is CASTRGLLSSYNSPLHF. The CDR3 region has the DNA TGTGCCAGCACCCGGGGTTTGCTAAGCTCCTATAATTCACCCCTCCACTTT. The full variable domain, completed using reference TRBV7-2 and TRBJ1-6, is GAGVSQSPSNKVTEKGKDVELRCDPISGHTALYWYRQSLGQGLEFLIYFQGNSAPDKSGLPSDRFSAERTGGSVSTLTIQRTQQEDSAVYLCASTRGLLSSYNSPLHFGNGTRLTVT.

The sample holds many counts of this clonotype. This chain joins TRBV5-1 and TRBJ2-3, with 14 bases lining up with TRBD2. This CDR3 has 17 residues. The germline V gene has CDR1 SGHRS and CDR2 YFSETQ. Germline trimming cut 2 bases from V and 6 bases from J; bases unmatched to any gene: 8. The CDR3 here is CASSFGTSGSRLDTQYF. The CDR3 nucleotides read TGCGCCAGCAGCTTTGGGACTAGCGGGAGTCGGCTGGATACGCAGTATTTT.

This clonotype appeared a few times. The chain uses TRBV4-3 and TRBJ2-1; 11 bases align to TRBD1. The CDR3 extends over 15 amino acids. Germline CDR1 and CDR2: LGHNA and YSLEER. The ends lost 5 bases at V and 2 bases at J; junction bases unmatched: 2. The CDR3 DNA follows: TGCGCCAGCAGCAAGGGACAGGGGGCCTACAATGAGCAGTTCTTC. Protein sequence: CASSKGQGAYNEQFF.